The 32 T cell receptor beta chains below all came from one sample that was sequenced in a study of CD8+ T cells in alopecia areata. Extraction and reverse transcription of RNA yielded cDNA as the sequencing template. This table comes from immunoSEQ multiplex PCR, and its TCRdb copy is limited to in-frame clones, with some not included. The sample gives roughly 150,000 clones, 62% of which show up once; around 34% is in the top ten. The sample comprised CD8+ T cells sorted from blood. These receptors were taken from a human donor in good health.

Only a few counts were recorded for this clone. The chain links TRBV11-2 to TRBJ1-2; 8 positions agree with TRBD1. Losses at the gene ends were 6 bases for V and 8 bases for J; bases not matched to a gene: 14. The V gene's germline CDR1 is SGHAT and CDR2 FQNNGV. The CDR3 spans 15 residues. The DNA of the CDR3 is TGTGCCAGCAGGGCCGGGACAGGCTCTGAGCGGGGCTACACCTTC. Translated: CASRAGTGSERGYTF.

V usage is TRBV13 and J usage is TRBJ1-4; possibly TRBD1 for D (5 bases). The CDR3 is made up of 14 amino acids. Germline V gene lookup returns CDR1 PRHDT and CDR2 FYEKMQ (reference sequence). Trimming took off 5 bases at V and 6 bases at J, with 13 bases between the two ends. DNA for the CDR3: TGTGCCAGCAGCGTCCAGGGTCCGGATGAAAAACTGTTTTTT. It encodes CASSVQGPDEKLFF.

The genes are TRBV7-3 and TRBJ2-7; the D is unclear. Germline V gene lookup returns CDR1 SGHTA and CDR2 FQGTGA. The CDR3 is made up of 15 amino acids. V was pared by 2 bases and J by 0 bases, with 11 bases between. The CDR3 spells CASSLVSLTSYEQYF. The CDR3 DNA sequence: TGTGCCAGCAGCTTAGTTAGCTTAACCTCCTACGAGCAGTACTTC.

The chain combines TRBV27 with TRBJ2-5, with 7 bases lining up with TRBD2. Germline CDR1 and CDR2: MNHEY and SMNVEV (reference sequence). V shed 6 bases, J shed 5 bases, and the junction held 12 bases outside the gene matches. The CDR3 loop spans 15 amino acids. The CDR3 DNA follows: TGTGCCAGCAGCCCTTCCCGGGAGGTTGGGGAGACCCAGTACTTC. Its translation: CASSPSREVGETQYF.

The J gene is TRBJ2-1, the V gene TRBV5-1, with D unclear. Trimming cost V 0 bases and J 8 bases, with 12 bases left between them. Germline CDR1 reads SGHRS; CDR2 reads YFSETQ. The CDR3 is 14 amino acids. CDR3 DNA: TGCGCCAGCAGCTTGGGGTTAACTACCGATGAGCAGTTCTTC. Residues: CASSLGLTTDEQFF. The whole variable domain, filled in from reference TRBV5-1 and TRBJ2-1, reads KAGVTQTPRYLIKTRGQQVTLSCSPISGHRSVSWYQQTPGQGLQFLFEYFSETQRNKGNFPGRFSGRQFSNSRSEMNVSTLELGDSALYLCASSLGLTTDEQFFGPGTRLTVL.

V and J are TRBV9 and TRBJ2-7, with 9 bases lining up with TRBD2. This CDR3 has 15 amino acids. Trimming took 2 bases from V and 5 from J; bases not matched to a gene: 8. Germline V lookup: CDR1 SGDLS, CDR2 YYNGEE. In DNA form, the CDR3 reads TGTGCCAGCAGCGTGGGTAGCGGGAGTCCCAACGAGCAGTACTTC. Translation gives CASSVGSGSPNEQYF. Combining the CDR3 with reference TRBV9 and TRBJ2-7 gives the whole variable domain DSGVTQTPKHLITATGQRVTLRCSPRSGDLSVYWYQQSLDQGLQFLIQYYNGEERAKGNILERFSAQQFPDLHSELNLSSLELGDSALYFCASSVGSGSPNEQYFGPGTRLTVT.

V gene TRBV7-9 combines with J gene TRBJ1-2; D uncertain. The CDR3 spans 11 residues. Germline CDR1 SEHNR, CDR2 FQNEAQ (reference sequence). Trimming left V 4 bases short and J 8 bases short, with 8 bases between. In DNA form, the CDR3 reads TGTGCCAGCAGCTCCCCCTTAGGCTACACCTTC. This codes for CASSSPLGYTF.

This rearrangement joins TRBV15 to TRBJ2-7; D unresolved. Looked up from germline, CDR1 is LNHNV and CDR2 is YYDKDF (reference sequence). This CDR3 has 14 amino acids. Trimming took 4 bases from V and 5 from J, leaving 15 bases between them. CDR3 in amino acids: CATSMAGRSHEQYF. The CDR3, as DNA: TGTGCCACCAGCATGGCAGGAAGAAGCCACGAGCAGTACTTC.

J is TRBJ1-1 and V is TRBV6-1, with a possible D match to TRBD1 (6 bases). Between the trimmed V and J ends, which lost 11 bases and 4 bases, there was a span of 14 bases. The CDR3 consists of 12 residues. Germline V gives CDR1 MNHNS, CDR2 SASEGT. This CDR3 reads CAGGQPPTEAFF. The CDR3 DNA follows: TGTGCCGGGGGCCAACCCCCCACTGAAGCTTTCTTT.

Written as DNA, the CDR3 is TGCAGCGTTGACAAGGGACTCTCTGGAAACACCATATATTTT. This codes for CSVDKGLSGNTIYF. This sequence joins TRBV29-1 and TRBJ1-3; perhaps TRBD1 as D (5 bases). This CDR3 is built from 14 residues. Germline lookup yields CDR1 SQVTM and CDR2 ANQGSEA. V was clipped by 3 bases and J by 0 bases, with 9 bases between them.

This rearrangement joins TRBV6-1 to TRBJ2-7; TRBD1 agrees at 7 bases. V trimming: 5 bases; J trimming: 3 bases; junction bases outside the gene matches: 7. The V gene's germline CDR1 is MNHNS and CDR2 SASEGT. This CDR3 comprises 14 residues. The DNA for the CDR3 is TGTGCCAGCAGTTATGGGACAGCCTACTACGAGCAGTACTTC. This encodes CASSYGTAYYEQYF.

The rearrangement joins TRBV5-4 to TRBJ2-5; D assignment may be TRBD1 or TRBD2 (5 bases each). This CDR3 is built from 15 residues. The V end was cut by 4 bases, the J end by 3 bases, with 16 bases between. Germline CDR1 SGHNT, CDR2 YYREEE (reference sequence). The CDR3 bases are TGTGCCAGCAGCCCCTTCGGGACCGAAGAAGAGACCCAGTACTTC. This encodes CASSPFGTEEETQYF.

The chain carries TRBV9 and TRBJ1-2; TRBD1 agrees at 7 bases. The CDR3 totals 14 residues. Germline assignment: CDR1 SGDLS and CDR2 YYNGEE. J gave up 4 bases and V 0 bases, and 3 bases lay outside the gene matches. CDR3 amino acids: CASSVGQGTYGYTF. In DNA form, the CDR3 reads TGTGCCAGCAGCGTAGGACAGGGAACCTATGGCTACACCTTC. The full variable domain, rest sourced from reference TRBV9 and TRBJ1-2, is DSGVTQTPKHLITATGQRVTLRCSPRSGDLSVYWYQQSLDQGLQFLIQYYNGEERAKGNILERFSAQQFPDLHSELNLSSLELGDSALYFCASSVGQGTYGYTFGSGTRLTVV.

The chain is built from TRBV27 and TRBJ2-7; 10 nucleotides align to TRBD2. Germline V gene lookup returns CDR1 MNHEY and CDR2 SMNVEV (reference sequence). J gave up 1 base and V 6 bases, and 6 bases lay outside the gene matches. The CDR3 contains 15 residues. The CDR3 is CASSYGLAASYEQYF. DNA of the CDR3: TGTGCCAGCAGCTACGGACTAGCGGCTTCCTACGAGCAGTACTTC.

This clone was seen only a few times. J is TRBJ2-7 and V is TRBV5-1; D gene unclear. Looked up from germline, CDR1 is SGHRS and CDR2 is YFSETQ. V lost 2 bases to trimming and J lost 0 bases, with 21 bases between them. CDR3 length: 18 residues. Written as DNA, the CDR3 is TGCGCCAGCAGCTTATCACAAGTCCTCGGCGGAAGCTCCTACGAGCAGTACTTC. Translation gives CASSLSQVLGGSSYEQYF.

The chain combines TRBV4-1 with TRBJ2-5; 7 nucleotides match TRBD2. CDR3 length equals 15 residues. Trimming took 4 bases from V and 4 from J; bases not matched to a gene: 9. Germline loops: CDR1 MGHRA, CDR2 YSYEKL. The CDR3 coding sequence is TGCGCCAGCAGCCCGAGGTGGCGGGAGTTAGAGACCCAGTACTTC. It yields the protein CASSPRWRELETQYF.

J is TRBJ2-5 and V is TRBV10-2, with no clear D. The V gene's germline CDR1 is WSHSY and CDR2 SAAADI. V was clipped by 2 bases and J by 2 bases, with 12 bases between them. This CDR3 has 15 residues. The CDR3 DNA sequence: TGCGCCAGCAGTGAGGGTAAATCAACGCAAGAGACCCAGTACTTC. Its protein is CASSEGKSTQETQYF.

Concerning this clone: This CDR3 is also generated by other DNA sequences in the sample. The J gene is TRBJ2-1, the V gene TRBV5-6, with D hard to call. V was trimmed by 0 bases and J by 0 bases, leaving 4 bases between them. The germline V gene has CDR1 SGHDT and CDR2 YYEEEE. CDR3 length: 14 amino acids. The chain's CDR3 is CASSLGSSYNEQFF. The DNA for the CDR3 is TGTGCCAGCAGCTTGGGGAGCTCCTACAATGAGCAGTTCTTC.

The CDR3 nucleotides are TGTGCCAGCAGTCTCGGGACAGGGCATGAGCAGTTCTTC. It codes for CASSLGTGHEQFF. This chain links TRBV28 with TRBJ2-1, with 9 bases fitting TRBD1. Germline CDR1 reads MDHEN; CDR2 reads SYDVKM. The V and J ends lost 5 bases and 8 bases, in that order; junction bases with no gene match: 4. CDR3 length: 13 residues.

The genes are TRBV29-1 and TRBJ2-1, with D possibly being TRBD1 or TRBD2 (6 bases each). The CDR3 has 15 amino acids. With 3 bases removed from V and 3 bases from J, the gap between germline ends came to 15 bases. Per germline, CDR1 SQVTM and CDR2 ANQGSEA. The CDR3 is CSVEGLAGHYNEQFF. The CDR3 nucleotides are TGCAGCGTTGAGGGATTGGCGGGACACTACAATGAGCAGTTCTTC.

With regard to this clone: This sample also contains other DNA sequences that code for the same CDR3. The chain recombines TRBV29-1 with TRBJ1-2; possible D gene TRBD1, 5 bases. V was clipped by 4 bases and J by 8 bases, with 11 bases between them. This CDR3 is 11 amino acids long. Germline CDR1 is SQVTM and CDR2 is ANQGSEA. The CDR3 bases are TGCAGCGTTGTGGGCAGGGACGGCTACACCTTC. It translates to CSVVGRDGYTF.

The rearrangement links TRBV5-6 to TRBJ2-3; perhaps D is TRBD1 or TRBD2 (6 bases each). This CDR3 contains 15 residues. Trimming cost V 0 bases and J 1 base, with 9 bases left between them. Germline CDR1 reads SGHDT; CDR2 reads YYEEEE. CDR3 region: CASSLEEGGTDTQYF. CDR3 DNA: TGTGCCAGCAGCTTGGAGGAGGGGGGCACAGATACGCAGTATTTT.

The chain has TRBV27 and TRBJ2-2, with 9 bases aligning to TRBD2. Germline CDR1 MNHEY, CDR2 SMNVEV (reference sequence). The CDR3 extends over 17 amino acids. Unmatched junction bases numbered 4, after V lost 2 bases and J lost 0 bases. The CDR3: CASSLMTSGSNTGELFF. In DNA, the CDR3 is TGTGCCAGCAGTTTAATGACTAGCGGATCGAACACCGGGGAGCTGTTTTTT.

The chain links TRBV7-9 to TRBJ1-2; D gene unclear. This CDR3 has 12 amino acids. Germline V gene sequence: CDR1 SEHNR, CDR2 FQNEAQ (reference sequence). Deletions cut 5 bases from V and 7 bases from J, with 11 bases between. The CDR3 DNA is TGTGCCAGCAGCCCCTTCCGGGGTGGCTACACCTTC. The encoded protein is CASSPFRGGYTF.

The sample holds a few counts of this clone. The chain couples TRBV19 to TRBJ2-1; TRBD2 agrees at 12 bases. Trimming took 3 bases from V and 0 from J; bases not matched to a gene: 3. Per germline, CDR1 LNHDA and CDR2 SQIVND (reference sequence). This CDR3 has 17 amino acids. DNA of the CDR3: TGTGCCAGTAGTATGACTAGCGGGAGTGTCTCCTACAATGAGCAGTTCTTC. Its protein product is CASSMTSGSVSYNEQFF. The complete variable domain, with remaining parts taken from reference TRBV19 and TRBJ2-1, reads DGGITQSPKYLFRKEGQNVTLSCEQNLNHDAMYWYRQDPGQGLRLIYYSQIVNDFQKGDIAEGYSVSREKKESFPLTVTSAQKNPTAFYLCASSMTSGSVSYNEQFFGPGTRLTVL.

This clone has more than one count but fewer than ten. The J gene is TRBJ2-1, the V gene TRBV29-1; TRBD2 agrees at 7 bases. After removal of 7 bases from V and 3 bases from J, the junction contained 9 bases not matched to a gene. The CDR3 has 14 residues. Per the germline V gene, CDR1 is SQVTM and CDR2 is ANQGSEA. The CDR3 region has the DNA TGCAGCGGCCTCGGTGCGGGAGACTACAATGAGCAGTTCTTC. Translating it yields CSGLGAGDYNEQFF.

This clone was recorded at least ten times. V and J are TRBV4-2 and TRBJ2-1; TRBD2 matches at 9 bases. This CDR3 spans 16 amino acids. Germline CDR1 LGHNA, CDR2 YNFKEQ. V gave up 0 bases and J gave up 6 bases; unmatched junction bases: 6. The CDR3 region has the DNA TGTGCCAGCAGCCAAGAAGGGTCGCGGGGGGGCAATGAGCAGTTCTTC. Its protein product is CASSQEGSRGGNEQFF.

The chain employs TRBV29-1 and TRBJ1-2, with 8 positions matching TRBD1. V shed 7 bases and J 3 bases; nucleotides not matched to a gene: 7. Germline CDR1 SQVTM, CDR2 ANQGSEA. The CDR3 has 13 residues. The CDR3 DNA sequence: TGCAGCGCCTTGACAGGGGAGGACTATGGCTACACCTTC. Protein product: CSALTGEDYGYTF.

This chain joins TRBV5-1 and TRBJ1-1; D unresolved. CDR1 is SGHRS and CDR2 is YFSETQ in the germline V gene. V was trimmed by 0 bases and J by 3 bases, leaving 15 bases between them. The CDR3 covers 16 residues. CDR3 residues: CASSLAPTPGDTEAFF. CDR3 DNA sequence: TGCGCCAGCAGCTTGGCCCCGACTCCTGGAGACACTGAAGCTTTCTTT.

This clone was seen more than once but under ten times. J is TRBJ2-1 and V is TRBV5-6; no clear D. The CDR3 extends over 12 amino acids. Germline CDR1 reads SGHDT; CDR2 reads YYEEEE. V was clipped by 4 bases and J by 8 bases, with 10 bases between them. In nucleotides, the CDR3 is TGTGCCAGCAGCAGTGGGTGGGATGAGCAGTTCTTC. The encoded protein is CASSSGWDEQFF.

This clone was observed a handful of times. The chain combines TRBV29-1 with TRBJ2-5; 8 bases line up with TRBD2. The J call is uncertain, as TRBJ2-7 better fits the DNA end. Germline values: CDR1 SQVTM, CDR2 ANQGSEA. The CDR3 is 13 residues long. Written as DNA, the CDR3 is TGCAGCGTTGGCAGCGGGAGCTCCTACGAGCAGTACTTC. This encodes CSVGSGSSYEQYF.

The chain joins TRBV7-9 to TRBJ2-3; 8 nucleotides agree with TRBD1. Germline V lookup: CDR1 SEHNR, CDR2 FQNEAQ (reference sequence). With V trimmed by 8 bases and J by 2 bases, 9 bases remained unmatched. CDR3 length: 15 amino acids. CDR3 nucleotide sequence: TGTGCCAGCCTCCCCCGGGACAGGACCACAGATACGCAGTATTTT. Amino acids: CASLPRDRTTDTQYF.